These T cell receptor beta chains were read from a single sample in a study of spatial heterogeneity in lung cancer. TCRdb used MiXCR to reprocess the 5' RACE reads, holding one entry per CDR3 protein. The profile shows fewer than 20,000 distinct CDR3 sequences, under 20% of them singletons. Sample: PBMCs, taken at surgery. The source is a male donor with early-stage non-small cell lung cancer. The CDR3 runs from the conserved cysteine through the conserved F or W.

j_gene: TRBJ2-5
v_gene: TRBV11-2
CDR3aa: CASSFGLAGEETQYF

j_gene: TRBJ2-1
v_gene: TRBV7-6
CDR3aa: CASSPSSGVYNEQFF

j_gene: TRBJ2-7
v_gene: TRBV18
CDR3aa: CASSPPERQGYEQYF

j_gene: TRBJ1-3
v_gene: TRBV20-1
CDR3aa: CSASLRPGNTIYF

j_gene: TRBJ2-3
v_gene: TRBV5-1
CDR3aa: CASRREIIFTDTQYF

j_gene: TRBJ1-2
v_gene: TRBV5-1
CDR3aa: CASSLVPPGDGYTF

j_gene: TRBJ2-7
v_gene: TRBV7-3
CDR3aa: CASSPQRPRLWDEQYF

j_gene: TRBJ1-4
v_gene: TRBV7-9
CDR3aa: CASSLAPGAPGAEKLFF

j_gene: TRBJ2-1
v_gene: TRBV20-1
CDR3aa: CSAPRPPSYNEQFF

j_gene: TRBJ1-6
v_gene: TRBV19
CDR3aa: CASGRDRVRGNNSPLHF

j_gene: TRBJ1-4
v_gene: TRBV6-1
CDR3aa: CASSRQFINEKLFF

j_gene: TRBJ2-1
v_gene: TRBV7-9
CDR3aa: CASSSSNLYNEQFF

j_gene: TRBJ2-3
v_gene: TRBV12-3/TRBV12-4
CDR3aa: CASSGTGFVLDF

j_gene: TRBJ2-3
v_gene: TRBV6-5
CDR3aa: CASSLLSGGLNTDTQYF

j_gene: TRBJ2-3
v_gene: TRBV7-9
CDR3aa: CASSRPRETSGDTQYF

j_gene: TRBJ2-7
v_gene: TRBV6-5
CDR3aa: CASTTGAPYEQYF

j_gene: TRBJ1-2
v_gene: TRBV6-6
CDR3aa: CATRPGGAGYGYTF

j_gene: TRBJ2-7
v_gene: TRBV6-5
CDR3aa: CASRPGLILYEQYF

j_gene: TRBJ1-2
v_gene: TRBV5-1
CDR3aa: CASSFGGSPYGYTF

j_gene: TRBJ2-3
v_gene: TRBV29-1
CDR3aa: CSVESGPLGQYF

j_gene: TRBJ2-3
v_gene: TRBV12-3/TRBV12-4
CDR3aa: CASSFGEAGRNVDTQYF

j_gene: TRBJ2-3
v_gene: TRBV6-5
CDR3aa: CASSHRDREPQYF

j_gene: TRBJ2-2
v_gene: TRBV20-1
CDR3aa: CGPQGQGTGELFF

j_gene: TRBJ2-7
v_gene: TRBV29-1
CDR3aa: CSVLLTGEQYF